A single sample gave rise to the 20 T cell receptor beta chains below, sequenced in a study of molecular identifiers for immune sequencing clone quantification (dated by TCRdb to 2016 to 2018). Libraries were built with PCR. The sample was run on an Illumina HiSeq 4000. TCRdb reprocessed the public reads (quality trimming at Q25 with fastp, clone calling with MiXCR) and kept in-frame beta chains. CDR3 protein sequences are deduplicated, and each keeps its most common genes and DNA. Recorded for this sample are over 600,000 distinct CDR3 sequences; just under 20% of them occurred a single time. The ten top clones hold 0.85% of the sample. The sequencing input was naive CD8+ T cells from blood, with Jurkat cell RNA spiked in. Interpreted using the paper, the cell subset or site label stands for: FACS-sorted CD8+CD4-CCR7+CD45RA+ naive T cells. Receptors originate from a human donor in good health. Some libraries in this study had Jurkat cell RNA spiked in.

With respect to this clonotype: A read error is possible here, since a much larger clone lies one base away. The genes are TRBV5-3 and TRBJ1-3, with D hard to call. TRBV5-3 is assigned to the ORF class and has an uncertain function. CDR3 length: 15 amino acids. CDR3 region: CASSPGLSSGNTLYF. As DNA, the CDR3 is TGTGCCAGCAGCCCCGGCCTGAGCTCTGGAAACACCTTATATTTT.

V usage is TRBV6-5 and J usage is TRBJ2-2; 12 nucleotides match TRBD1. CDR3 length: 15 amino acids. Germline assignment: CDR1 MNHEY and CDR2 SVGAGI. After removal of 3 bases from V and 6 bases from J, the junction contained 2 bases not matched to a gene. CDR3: CASSYGTGGPGELFF. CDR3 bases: TGTGCCAGCAGTTATGGGACAGGGGGCCCCGGGGAGCTGTTTTTT.

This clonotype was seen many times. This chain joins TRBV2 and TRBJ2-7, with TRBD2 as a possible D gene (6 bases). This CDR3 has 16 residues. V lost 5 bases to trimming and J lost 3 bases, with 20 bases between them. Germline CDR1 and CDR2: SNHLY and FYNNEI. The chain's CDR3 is CASSLNGGRTIYEQYF. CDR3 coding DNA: TGTGCCAGCAGTCTCAACGGGGGTCGGACGATCTACGAGCAGTACTTC.

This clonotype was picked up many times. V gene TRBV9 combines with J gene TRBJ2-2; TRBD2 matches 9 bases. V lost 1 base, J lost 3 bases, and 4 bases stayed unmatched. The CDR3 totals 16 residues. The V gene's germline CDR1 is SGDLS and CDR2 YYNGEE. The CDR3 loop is CASSVISSGDTGELFF. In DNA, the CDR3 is TGTGCCAGCAGCGTAATCTCTAGCGGGGACACCGGGGAGCTGTTTTTT. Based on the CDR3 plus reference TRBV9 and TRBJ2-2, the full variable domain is DSGVTQTPKHLITATGQRVTLRCSPRSGDLSVYWYQQSLDQGLQFLIQYYNGEERAKGNILERFSAQQFPDLHSELNLSSLELGDSALYFCASSVISSGDTGELFFGEGSRLTVL.

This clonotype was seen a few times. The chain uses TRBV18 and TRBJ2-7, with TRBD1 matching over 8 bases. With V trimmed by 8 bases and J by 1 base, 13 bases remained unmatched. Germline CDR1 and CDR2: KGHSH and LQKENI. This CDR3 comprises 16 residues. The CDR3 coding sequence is TGTGCCAGCACTTACCGCGGGGACAGGCGTTCCTACGAGCAGTACTTC. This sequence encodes CASTYRGDRRSYEQYF.

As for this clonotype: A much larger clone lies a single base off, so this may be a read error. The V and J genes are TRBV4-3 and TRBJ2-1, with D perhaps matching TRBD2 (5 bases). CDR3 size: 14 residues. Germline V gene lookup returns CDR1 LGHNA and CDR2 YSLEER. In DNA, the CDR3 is TGCGCCAGCGGCCAACTCCCCTATGAGGGTGAGCAGTTCTTC. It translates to CASGQLPYEGEQFF.

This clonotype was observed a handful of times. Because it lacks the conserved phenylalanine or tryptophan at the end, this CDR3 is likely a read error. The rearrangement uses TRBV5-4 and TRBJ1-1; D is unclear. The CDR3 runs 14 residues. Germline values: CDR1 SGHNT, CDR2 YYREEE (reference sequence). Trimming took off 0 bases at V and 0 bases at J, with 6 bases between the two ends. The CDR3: CASSLAQLNTEAFI. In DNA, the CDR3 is TGTGCCAGCAGCTTGGCACAGTTGAACACTGAAGCTTTCATT.

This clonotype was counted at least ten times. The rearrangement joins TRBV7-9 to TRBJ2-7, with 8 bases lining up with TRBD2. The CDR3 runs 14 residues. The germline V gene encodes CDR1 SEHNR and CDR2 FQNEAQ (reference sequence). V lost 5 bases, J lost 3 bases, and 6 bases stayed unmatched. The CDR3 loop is CASSHSTSVYEQYF. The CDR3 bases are TGTGCCAGCAGCCATTCGACTAGCGTCTACGAGCAGTACTTC.

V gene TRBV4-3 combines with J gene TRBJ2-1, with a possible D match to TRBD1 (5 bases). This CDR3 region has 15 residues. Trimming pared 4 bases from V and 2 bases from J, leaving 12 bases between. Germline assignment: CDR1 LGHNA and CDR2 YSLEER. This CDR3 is CASSRGHVPYNEQFF. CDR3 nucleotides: TGCGCCAGCAGCCGCGGACACGTACCCTACAATGAGCAGTTCTTC.

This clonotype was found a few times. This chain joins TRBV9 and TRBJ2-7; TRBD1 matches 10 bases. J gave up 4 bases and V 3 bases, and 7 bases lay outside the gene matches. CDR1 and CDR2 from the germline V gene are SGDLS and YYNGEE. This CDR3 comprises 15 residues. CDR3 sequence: CASSAGTGVGYEQYF. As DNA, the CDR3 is TGTGCCAGCAGCGCCGGGACAGGGGTAGGGTACGAGCAGTACTTC. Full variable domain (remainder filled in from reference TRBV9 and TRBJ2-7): DSGVTQTPKHLITATGQRVTLRCSPRSGDLSVYWYQQSLDQGLQFLIQYYNGEERAKGNILERFSAQQFPDLHSELNLSSLELGDSALYFCASSAGTGVGYEQYFGPGTRLTVT.

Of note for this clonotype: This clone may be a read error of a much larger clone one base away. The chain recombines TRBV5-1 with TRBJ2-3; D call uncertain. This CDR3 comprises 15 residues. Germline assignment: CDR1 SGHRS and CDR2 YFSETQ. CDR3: CDSSLDPAWTDTQYF. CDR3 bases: TGCGACAGCAGCTTGGACCCGGCCTGGACAGATACGCAGTATTTT.

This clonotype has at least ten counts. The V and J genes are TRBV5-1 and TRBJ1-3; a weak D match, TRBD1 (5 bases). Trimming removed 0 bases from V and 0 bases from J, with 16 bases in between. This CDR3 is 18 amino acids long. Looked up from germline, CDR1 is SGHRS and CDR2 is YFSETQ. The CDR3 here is CASSLGFDRAFSGNTIYF. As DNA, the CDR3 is TGCGCCAGCAGCTTGGGATTCGACAGAGCTTTCTCTGGAAACACCATATATTTT. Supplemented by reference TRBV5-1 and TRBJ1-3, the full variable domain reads KAGVTQTPRYLIKTRGQQVTLSCSPISGHRSVSWYQQTPGQGLQFLFEYFSETQRNKGNFPGRFSGRQFSNSRSEMNVSTLELGDSALYLCASSLGFDRAFSGNTIYFGEGSWLTVV.

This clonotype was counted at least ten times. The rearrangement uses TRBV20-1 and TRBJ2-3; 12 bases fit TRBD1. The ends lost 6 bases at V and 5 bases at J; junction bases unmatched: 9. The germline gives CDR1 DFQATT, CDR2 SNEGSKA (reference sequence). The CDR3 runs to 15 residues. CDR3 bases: TGCAGTGCCTACCCCGGGACAGGGGGCGTAGATACGCAGTATTTT. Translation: CSAYPGTGGVDTQYF.

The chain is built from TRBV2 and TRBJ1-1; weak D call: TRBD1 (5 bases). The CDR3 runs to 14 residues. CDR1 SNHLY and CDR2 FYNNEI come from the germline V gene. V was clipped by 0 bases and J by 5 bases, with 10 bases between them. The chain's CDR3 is CASSEAWGGTEAFF. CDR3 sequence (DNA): TGTGCCAGCAGTGAAGCTTGGGGCGGGACTGAAGCTTTCTTT.

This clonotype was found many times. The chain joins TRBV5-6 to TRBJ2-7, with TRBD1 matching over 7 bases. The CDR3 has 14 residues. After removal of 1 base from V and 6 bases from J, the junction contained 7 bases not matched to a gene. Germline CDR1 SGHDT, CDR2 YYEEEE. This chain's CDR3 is CASSLSQGDVEQYF. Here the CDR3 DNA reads TGTGCCAGCAGCTTGTCGCAGGGGGACGTCGAGCAGTACTTC. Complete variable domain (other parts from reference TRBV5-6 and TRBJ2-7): DAGVTQSPTHLIKTRGQQVTLRCSPKSGHDTVSWYQQALGQGPQFIFQYYEEEERQRGNFPDRFSGHQFPNYSSELNVNALLLGDSALYLCASSLSQGDVEQYFGPGTRLTVT.

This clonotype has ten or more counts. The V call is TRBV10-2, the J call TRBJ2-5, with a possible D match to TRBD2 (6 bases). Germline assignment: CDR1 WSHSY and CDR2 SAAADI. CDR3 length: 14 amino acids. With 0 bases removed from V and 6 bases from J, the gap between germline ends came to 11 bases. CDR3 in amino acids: CASSESRGSQTQYF. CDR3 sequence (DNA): TGCGCCAGCAGTGAGTCCCGGGGGTCGCAGACCCAGTACTTC.

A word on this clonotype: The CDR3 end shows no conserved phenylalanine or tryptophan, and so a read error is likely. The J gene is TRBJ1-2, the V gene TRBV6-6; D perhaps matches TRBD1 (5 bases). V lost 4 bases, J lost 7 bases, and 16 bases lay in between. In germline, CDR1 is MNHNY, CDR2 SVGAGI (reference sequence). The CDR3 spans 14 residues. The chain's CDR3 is CASSSSTGDRGYTL. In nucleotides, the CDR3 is TGTGCCAGCAGTTCCTCGACCGGGGACCGTGGCTACACCCTC.

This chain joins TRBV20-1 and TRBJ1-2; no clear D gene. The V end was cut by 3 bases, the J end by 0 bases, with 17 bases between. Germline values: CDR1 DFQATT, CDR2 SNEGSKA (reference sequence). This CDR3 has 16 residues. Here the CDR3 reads CSASSIGGLANYGYTF. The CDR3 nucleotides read TGCAGTGCTAGTTCGATAGGTGGCTTAGCTAACTATGGCTACACCTTC.

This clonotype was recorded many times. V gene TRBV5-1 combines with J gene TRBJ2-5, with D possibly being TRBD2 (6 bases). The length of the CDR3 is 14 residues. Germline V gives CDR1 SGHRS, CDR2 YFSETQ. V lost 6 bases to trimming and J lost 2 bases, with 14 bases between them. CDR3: CASTSGVGQETQYF. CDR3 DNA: TGCGCCAGCACCTCGGGGGTGGGACAAGAGACCCAGTACTTC.

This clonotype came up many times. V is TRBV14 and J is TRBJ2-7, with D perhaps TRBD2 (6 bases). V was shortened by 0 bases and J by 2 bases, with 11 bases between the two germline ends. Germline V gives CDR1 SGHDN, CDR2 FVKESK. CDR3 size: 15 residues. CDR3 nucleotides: TGTGCCAGCAGCCAAGAGGAAGGGAGGACCTACGAGCAGTACTTC. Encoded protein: CASSQEEGRTYEQYF.